Sequencing of this T cell receptor (beta chain) was carried out in a study of radiation and T cells in renal cell carcinoma. Time point: baseline pretreatment blood. Specified treatment: 15 Gy SBRT to primary tumor, nephrectomy 4 weeks later. This clone occurred once. Method: immunoSEQ multiplex PCR; TCRdb's copy keeps in-frame clones and lacks some. In the table there are 130,000 to 150,000 clones, nearly 90% of which are singletons. This CDR3 contains 16 residues. In germline, CDR1 is MNHNS, CDR2 SASEGT. J was trimmed by 8 bases and V by 2 bases; bases with no gene match: 9. J is TRBJ1-3 and V is TRBV6-1, with 10 bases that match TRBD1. This TCR derives from a woman between 45 and 60 years old with renal cell carcinoma. The material was blood, obtained from a patient whose treatment included radiotherapy and nephrectomy. In DNA form, the CDR3 reads TGTGCCAGCAGTGAATACCCGACAGGGGGCAGGGACACCATATATTTT. Encoded protein: CASSEYPTGGRDTIYF.